Below, 13 T cell receptor beta chains from the same sample are listed, as sequenced in a study of early T cells in non-severe SARS-CoV-2 infection. TCRdb ran MiXCR on the 5' RACE reads and lists one entry per CDR3 protein. Of some 100,000 distinct CDR3 sequences detected, 14% to 15% appear once; the ten largest clones hold 0.58%. What was sequenced was whole blood. These receptor sequences come from an adult who was a healthcare worker with PCR-confirmed SARS-CoV-2 infection or an uninfected control (not recorded which).

In its sample, this clonotype was seen many times. The V gene is TRBV9, the J gene TRBJ2-5; D remains ambiguous. This CDR3 comprises 17 residues. V shed 3 bases and J shed 7 bases, with 25 bases lying between them. Per germline, CDR1 SGDLS and CDR2 YYNGEE. The CDR3 DNA sequence: TGTGCCAGCAGCGCGGAACCAACAGAGCTCAAGAGGCGGACCCAGTACTTC. It specifies CASSAEPTELKRRTQYF. Full variable domain (outside the CDR3, taken from reference TRBV9 and TRBJ2-5): DSGVTQTPKHLITATGQRVTLRCSPRSGDLSVYWYQQSLDQGLQFLIQYYNGEERAKGNILERFSAQQFPDLHSELNLSSLELGDSALYFCASSAEPTELKRRTQYFGPGTRLLVL.

There are a few counts of this clonotype. The V gene is TRBV19, the J gene TRBJ2-1, with D tentatively TRBD1 (6 bases). This CDR3 region has 17 residues. Trimming stripped 3 bases from V and 5 bases from J, with 20 bases between. Germline V gives CDR1 LNHDA, CDR2 SQIVND (reference sequence). CDR3 in amino acids: CASSMLSGTPRDNEQFF. The CDR3 coding sequence is TGTGCCAGTAGTATGCTCTCCGGGACACCCAGAGACAATGAGCAGTTCTTC.

There are many counts of this clonotype. This chain joins TRBV6-6 and TRBJ1-1; D might be TRBD1 (5 bases). The CDR3 has 14 amino acids. The germline CDR1 and CDR2 sequences are MNHNY and SVGAGI (reference sequence). V was clipped by 5 bases and J by 4 bases, with 14 bases between them. CDR3 sequence reads: CASSRTGGSTEAFF. The CDR3 DNA reads as TGTGCCAGCAGTCGAACGGGGGGAAGCACTGAAGCTTTCTTT.

This clonotype has just a few counts. The V call is TRBV4-2, the J call TRBJ2-2; 7 bases align to TRBD1. Germline lookup yields CDR1 LGHNA and CDR2 YNFKEQ. With 4 bases clipped from V and 5 bases from J, the junction kept 4 bases outside the gene matches. This CDR3 region has 14 residues. The CDR3 region is CASSRDSQTGELFF. The DNA of the CDR3 is TGTGCCAGCAGCCGGGACAGCCAGACCGGGGAGCTGTTTTTT.

The rearrangement uses TRBV5-1 and TRBJ2-1; no definite D call. The germline V and J ends were trimmed by 4 bases and 0 bases, with 17 bases remaining between them. The CDR3 runs 17 residues. The germline CDR1 and CDR2 sequences are SGHRS and YFSETQ. This CDR3 reads CASSPNPTSSSYNEQFF. The CDR3 DNA is TGCGCCAGCAGCCCCAACCCAACCAGTAGCTCCTACAATGAGCAGTTCTTC. The full variable domain, completed using reference TRBV5-1 and TRBJ2-1, is KAGVTQTPRYLIKTRGQQVTLSCSPISGHRSVSWYQQTPGQGLQFLFEYFSETQRNKGNFPGRFSGRQFSNSRSEMNVSTLELGDSALYLCASSPNPTSSSYNEQFFGPGTRLTVL.

This clonotype was seen more than once but under ten times. The chain carries TRBV20-1 and TRBJ1-1; 8 nucleotides line up with TRBD1. V trimming: 4 bases; J trimming: 4 bases; junction bases outside the gene matches: 2. In germline, CDR1 is DFQATT, CDR2 SNEGSKA (reference sequence). This CDR3 region has 12 residues. CDR3 loop: CSANRGSTEAFF. CDR3 in DNA: TGCAGTGCTAACAGGGGGAGCACTGAAGCTTTCTTT.

The chain links TRBV6-6 to TRBJ1-2; 10 bases are a match to TRBD1. With 0 bases clipped from V and 6 bases from J, the junction kept 4 bases outside the gene matches. The CDR3 sequence is 15 residues long. The germline gives CDR1 MNHNY, CDR2 SVGAGI (reference sequence). The CDR3 bases are TGTGCCAGCAGTTACTCCGGGACAGGGGTCAATGGCTACACCTTC. It translates to CASSYSGTGVNGYTF.

This chain uses TRBV5-1 with TRBJ1-1, with 12 bases lining up with TRBD1. The ends lost 4 bases at V and 1 base at J; junction bases unmatched: 2. This CDR3 contains 15 residues. Germline assignment: CDR1 SGHRS and CDR2 YFSETQ. CDR3 nucleotides: TGCGCCAGCAGCACGGGACAGGGGGCGAACACTGAAGCTTTCTTT. This codes for CASSTGQGANTEAFF.

This clonotype was found a few times. Germline and junction disagree at one end, which may indicate a read error. This chain joins TRBV24-1 and TRBJ2-1, with TRBD1 matching over 7 bases. Germline CDR1 and CDR2: KGHDR and SFDVKD. CDR3 length: 12 residues. The CDR3 here is CAASLTGNEQFF. The CDR3 coding sequence is TGTGCCGCCAGTTTGACAGGGAATGAGCAGTTCTTC.

This chain connects TRBV7-8 to TRBJ2-5; 8 bases line up with TRBD2. V shed 1 base and J 5 bases; nucleotides not matched to a gene: 9. The CDR3 consists of 16 residues. Germline V gene sequence: CDR1 SGHVS, CDR2 FQNEAQ. DNA of the CDR3: TGTGCCAGCAGCTTAGTTGTGTTAGCGGGGATGGAGACCCAGTACTTC. Protein: CASSLVVLAGMETQYF.

This clonotype was counted ten times or more. This chain uses TRBV7-9 with TRBJ2-5; the D is unclear. V was trimmed by 3 bases and J by 5 bases, leaving 10 bases between them. The CDR3 runs 13 residues. Per the germline V gene, CDR1 is SEHNR and CDR2 is FQNEAQ (reference sequence). Here the CDR3 DNA reads TGTGCCAGCAGCTTTCTCCCACTCGAGACCCAGTACTTC. This codes for CASSFLPLETQYF.

In its sample, this clonotype was seen a few times. The rearrangement uses TRBV5-1 and TRBJ1-1; the D is unclear. V dropped 1 base and J dropped 5 bases, with 12 bases sitting between them. This CDR3 has 14 residues. Germline lookup yields CDR1 SGHRS and CDR2 YFSETQ. CDR3 sequence: CASSLRGGSTEAFF. The CDR3 DNA sequence: TGCGCCAGCAGCTTGCGGGGAGGGAGTACTGAAGCTTTCTTT.

The chain uses TRBV5-1 and TRBJ1-1, with D perhaps matching TRBD1 (5 bases). The CDR3 has 15 residues. Germline CDR1 reads SGHRS; CDR2 reads YFSETQ. Trimming removed 4 bases at V and 1 base at J, with 14 bases between. This CDR3 is CASSPLWGSNTEAFF. The CDR3 region has the DNA TGCGCCAGCAGCCCCCTCTGGGGCTCGAACACTGAAGCTTTCTTT.